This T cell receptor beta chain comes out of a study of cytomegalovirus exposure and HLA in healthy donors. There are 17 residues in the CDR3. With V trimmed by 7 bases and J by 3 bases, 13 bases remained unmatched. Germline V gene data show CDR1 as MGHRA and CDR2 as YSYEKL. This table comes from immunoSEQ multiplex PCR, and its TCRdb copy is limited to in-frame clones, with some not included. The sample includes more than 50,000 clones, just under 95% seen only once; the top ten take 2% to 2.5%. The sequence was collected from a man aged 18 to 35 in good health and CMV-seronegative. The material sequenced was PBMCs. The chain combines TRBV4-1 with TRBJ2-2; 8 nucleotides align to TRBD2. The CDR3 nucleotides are TGCGCCAGCACCGCGATGTTTAGCGGGACCTACACCGGGGAGCTGTTTTTT. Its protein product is CASTAMFSGTYTGELFF.